Listed here is a single T cell receptor (beta chain). The data originate from a study of shared clonotypes between healthy human individuals. Deep was the level at which the assay was run. Genomic DNA (from each subset) was split evenly across several immunoSEQ plates. Libraries were prepared by immunoSEQ multiplex PCR; TCRdb keeps only in-frame clonotypes and omits some of them. The repertoire includes approximately 1.4 million clones, 95% to 99% of them detected once, and 0.45% sits in the top ten. The V segment lost 5 bases and the J segment 2 bases; nucleotides outside the gene matches: 3. Germline lookup yields CDR1 SEHNR and CDR2 FQNEAQ (reference sequence). CDR3 length equals 14 residues.

The receptor's source is a man aged 25 to 40 in good health. The chain employs TRBV7-9 and TRBJ1-5; 7 bases line up with TRBD1. Sequenced: naive CD4+ T cells sorted from blood. Subset described: CD45RA+ positively selected. The CDR3 region is CASSGGQGNQPQHF. The CDR3 bases are TGTGCCAGCAGCGGAGGACAGGGCAATCAGCCCCAGCATTTT.